The 18 T cell receptor beta chains in this list originate from one sample, sequenced in a study of shared clonotypes between healthy human individuals. Method: immunoSEQ multiplex PCR; TCRdb's copy keeps in-frame clones and lacks some. The sample holds hundreds of thousands of clones, around 72% seen once. Sequenced input: memory CD4+ T cells sorted from blood. Documented subset: CD45RA-negative fraction. Receptors originate from a woman in her 30s in good health.

This chain joins TRBV19 and TRBJ2-7; D is possibly TRBD1 (5 bases). Germline V lookup: CDR1 LNHDA, CDR2 SQIVND (reference sequence). The germline V and J ends were trimmed by 4 bases and 7 bases, with 14 bases remaining between them. CDR3 length equals 13 residues. CDR3 nucleotides: TGTGCCAGTAGTACAGGGTACAGTGGGGAGCAGTACTTC. This translates into CASSTGYSGEQYF. The entire variable domain, with the rest obtained from reference TRBV19 and TRBJ2-7, is as follows: DGGITQSPKYLFRKEGQNVTLSCEQNLNHDAMYWYRQDPGQGLRLIYYSQIVNDFQKGDIAEGYSVSREKKESFPLTVTSAQKNPTAFYLCASSTGYSGEQYFGPGTRLTVT.

The chain joins TRBV27 to TRBJ2-7, with TRBD1 identical over 9 bases. Germline trimming cut 5 bases from V and 3 bases from J; bases unmatched to any gene: 14. Germline V gene sequence: CDR1 MNHEY, CDR2 SMNVEV (reference sequence). The CDR3 loop spans 17 amino acids. The CDR3 here is CASSAQVFRDRDYEQYF. CDR3 in DNA: TGTGCCAGCAGTGCCCAAGTATTCCGGGACAGGGACTACGAGCAGTACTTC.

The chain combines TRBV7-8 with TRBJ2-7; 10 nucleotides match TRBD2. The CDR3 spans 15 residues. The V and J ends lost 1 base and 4 bases, in that order; junction bases with no gene match: 4. Germline CDR1 reads SGHVS; CDR2 reads FQNEAQ. In DNA form, the CDR3 reads TGTGCCAGCAGCTTAGAACCTAGCGGGAGATACGAGCAGTACTTC. Translation: CASSLEPSGRYEQYF.

This clone has a handful of counts. The genes are TRBV30 and TRBJ2-3; D uncertain. Looked up from germline, CDR1 is GTSNPN and CDR2 is SVGIG (reference sequence). V shed 2 bases and J shed 3 bases, with 18 bases lying between them. This CDR3 has 16 amino acids. CDR3 loop: CAWSLLQSTGTDTQYF. CDR3 DNA sequence: TGTGCCTGGAGTCTCCTACAGTCCACCGGAACAGATACGCAGTATTTT.

The chain carries TRBV5-1 and TRBJ1-2, with D maybe TRBD1 (5 bases). V was pared by 2 bases and J by 7 bases, with 12 bases between. The length of the CDR3 is 13 residues. Per germline, CDR1 SGHRS and CDR2 YFSETQ. CDR3 protein: CASSFEQGFGYTF. CDR3 nucleotide sequence: TGCGCCAGCAGCTTTGAGCAGGGTTTTGGCTACACCTTC.

This clone came up a few times. The chain joins TRBV6-4 to TRBJ1-1; D gene unclear. This CDR3 is 12 amino acids long. Germline lookup yields CDR1 MRHNA and CDR2 SNTAGT. With 6 bases removed from V and 7 bases from J, the gap between germline ends came to 12 bases. Written as DNA, the CDR3 is TGTGCCAGCAGAACAGATTTTGGTGAAGCTTTCTTT. It yields the protein CASRTDFGEAFF.

The rearrangement joins TRBV7-6 to TRBJ2-7; 7 bases align to TRBD2. Germline CDR1 and CDR2: SGHVS and FNYEAQ. The V and J ends lost 5 bases and 0 bases, in that order; junction bases with no gene match: 10. The CDR3 is 16 residues long. The CDR3 region has the DNA TGTGCCAGCAGCACGTCGTCGGCGGGAGCCTCCTACGAGCAGTACTTC. It specifies CASSTSSAGASYEQYF.

This chain connects TRBV18 to TRBJ1-5; D ambiguous. CDR3 length equals 13 residues. V lost 8 bases, J lost 4 bases, and 12 bases lay in between. Germline assignment: CDR1 KGHSH and CDR2 LQKENI. In DNA, the CDR3 is TGTGCCAGCCGTTACGACGGGAATCAGCCCCAGCATTTT. Translation gives CASRYDGNQPQHF.

Turning to this clone: Other DNA sequences from this sample encode an identical CDR3 as well. This chain connects TRBV7-9 to TRBJ2-1, with D unclear. Trimming pared 4 bases from V and 7 bases from J, leaving 5 bases between. From germline, CDR1 is SEHNR and CDR2 FQNEAQ (reference sequence). This CDR3 spans 11 amino acids. The CDR3 DNA reads TGTGCCAGCAGCTCGACAAATGAGCAGTTCTTC. Translating gives CASSSTNEQFF.

In its sample, this clone was seen a few times. This chain links TRBV28 with TRBJ1-4; D is unresolved. The germline V gene encodes CDR1 MDHEN and CDR2 SYDVKM. This CDR3 is 12 amino acids long. V lost 5 bases and J 11 bases, leaving 12 bases between the germline ends. CDR3 sequence: CASSVRDRKLFF. In DNA, the CDR3 is TGTGCCAGCAGTGTAAGGGATAGGAAACTGTTTTTT.

This chain connects TRBV7-9 to TRBJ1-1; tentatively, D is TRBD1 (5 bases). V lost 6 bases and J 3 bases, leaving 20 bases between the germline ends. In germline, CDR1 is SEHNR, CDR2 FQNEAQ (reference sequence). The CDR3 runs to 16 residues. CDR3 sequence: CASRSEGRGRYTEAFF. CDR3 DNA sequence: TGTGCCAGCAGATCAGAGGGCCGGGGACGGTACACTGAAGCTTTCTTT.

This chain connects TRBV19 to TRBJ2-7; TRBD2 matches at 8 bases. Germline loops: CDR1 LNHDA, CDR2 SQIVND (reference sequence). This CDR3 region has 17 residues. V lost 1 base to trimming and J lost 1 base; unmatched junction nucleotides: 9. The CDR3 sequence: CASSIAGLTSDSYEQYF. The CDR3 DNA reads as TGTGCCAGTAGTATAGCGGGCTTGACTAGCGATTCCTACGAGCAGTACTTC.

The V call is TRBV2, the J call TRBJ2-1; D is uncertain. Germline V lookup: CDR1 SNHLY, CDR2 FYNNEI. The CDR3 contains 11 residues. Trimming removed 3 bases at V and 10 bases at J, with 7 bases between. CDR3 nucleotide sequence: TGTGCCAGCAGTGAGTCTGCCGAGCAGTTCTTC. Protein: CASSESAEQFF.

The rearrangement uses TRBV28 and TRBJ2-2; no reliable D call. CDR3 length: 13 amino acids. CDR1 and CDR2 (germline): MDHEN, SYDVKM. V dropped 5 bases and J dropped 6 bases, with 10 bases sitting between them. For the CDR3, the DNA is TGTGCCAGCAGTCCCGTGTGGCCCGGGGAGCTGTTTTTT. Protein: CASSPVWPGELFF.

The V gene is TRBV6-5, the J gene TRBJ1-1, with D unclear. The CDR3 loop spans 11 amino acids. V lost 6 bases, J lost 6 bases, and 8 bases lay in between. The germline V gene has CDR1 MNHEY and CDR2 SVGAGI. Here the CDR3 DNA reads TGTGCCAGCAGGAGACGAGCTGAAGCTTTCTTT. Protein: CASRRRAEAFF.

The chain employs TRBV7-2 and TRBJ1-5, with 9 bases lining up with TRBD1. The CDR3 sequence is 15 residues long. Germline V CDR1 and CDR2: SGHTA, FQGNSA. V shed 4 bases and J 2 bases; nucleotides not matched to a gene: 3. The CDR3, as DNA: TGTGCCAGCAGCTCGGACAGGGGACGCAATCAGCCCCAGCATTTT. The encoded protein is CASSSDRGRNQPQHF.

This chain joins TRBV10-2 and TRBJ1-4, with D perhaps matching TRBD1 (5 bases). The CDR3 sequence is 15 residues long. Trimming pared 8 bases from V and 5 bases from J, leaving 18 bases between. CDR1 and CDR2 (germline): WSHSY, SAAADI. The CDR3 loop is CASGHPAGNNEKLFF. DNA of the CDR3: TGCGCCAGCGGTCACCCTGCAGGGAACAATGAAAAACTGTTTTTT.

The chain is built from TRBV11-2 and TRBJ1-5; D is ambiguous. The CDR3 covers 13 residues. Trimming shortened V by 2 bases and J by 4 bases, and 6 bases separated the two germline ends. The germline gives CDR1 SGHAT, CDR2 FQNNGV. This CDR3 reads CASSLKGNQPQHF. CDR3 nucleotide sequence: TGTGCCAGCAGCTTAAAGGGAAATCAGCCCCAGCATTTT.